The 19 T cell receptor beta chains reported below all come from one sample, sequenced in a study of blood T cell repertoires in COVID-19. Here immunoSEQ multiplex PCR was the method, and the copy in TCRdb shows in-frame clones only, minus some. The repertoire includes about 220,000 clones, roughly 88% of them detected once, and around 15% sits in the top ten. Sequencing was carried out using PBMCs or T cells enriched from blood (not recorded which). The receptors were gathered from a woman aged 50 to 60 with acute COVID-19.

The V call is TRBV20-1, the J call TRBJ2-7; D is uncertain. Per germline, CDR1 DFQATT and CDR2 SNEGSKA (reference sequence). CDR3 length: 11 amino acids. The ends were cut back, 6 bases at V and 6 bases at J, with 12 bases in the middle. CDR3 coding DNA: TGCAGTGCGTCCCAGATGTTCGAGCAGTACTTC. Translated: CSASQMFEQYF.

The gene calls are TRBV7-9 and TRBJ2-1; 7 bases fit TRBD2. The CDR3 covers 16 residues. Germline V gene sequence: CDR1 SEHNR, CDR2 FQNEAQ (reference sequence). The V segment lost 3 bases and the J segment 0 bases; nucleotides outside the gene matches: 5. This CDR3 reads CASSFRSGISYNEQFF. CDR3 in DNA: TGTGCCAGCAGCTTTCGGAGCGGGATCTCCTACAATGAGCAGTTCTTC. The full variable domain, in which reference TRBV7-9 and TRBJ2-1 provide the parts outside the CDR3, is DTGVSQNPRHKITKRGQNVTFRCDPISEHNRLYWYRQTLGQGPEFLTYFQNEAQLEKSRLLSDRFSAERPKGSFSTLEIQRTEQGDSAMYLCASSFRSGISYNEQFFGPGTRLTVL.

The chain is built from TRBV24-1 and TRBJ2-7; TRBD2 matches at 8 bases. V gave up 4 bases and J gave up 2 bases; unmatched junction bases: 9. The CDR3 is 16 residues long. The V gene's germline CDR1 is KGHDR and CDR2 SFDVKD. In DNA form, the CDR3 reads TGTGCCACCAGTGACCGATCACTAGCGGCTACCTACGAGCAGTACTTC. The encoded protein is CATSDRSLAATYEQYF.

A remark on this clone: Other nucleotide sequences in the sample specify the same CDR3. The chain joins TRBV9 to TRBJ2-3; D ambiguous. Germline CDR1 and CDR2: SGDLS and YYNGEE. CDR3 length equals 13 residues. The V end was cut by 2 bases, the J end by 0 bases, with 4 bases between. In DNA, the CDR3 is TGTGCCAGCAGCGTCACTAGCACAGATACGCAGTATTTT. Protein product: CASSVTSTDTQYF. Filled out from reference TRBV9 and TRBJ2-3, the complete variable domain reads DSGVTQTPKHLITATGQRVTLRCSPRSGDLSVYWYQQSLDQGLQFLIQYYNGEERAKGNILERFSAQQFPDLHSELNLSSLELGDSALYFCASSVTSTDTQYFGPGTRLTVL.

The J gene is TRBJ2-7, the V gene TRBV3-1 (or the pseudogene TRBV3-2); 9 bases are shared with TRBD2. J gave up 6 bases and V 4 bases, and 10 bases lay outside the gene matches. Germline loops: CDR1 LGHDT, CDR2 YNNKEL (reference sequence). The CDR3 extends over 15 amino acids. The CDR3 nucleotides read TGTGCCAGCAGCCCCTCCTTTAGCGGGAGCGCCGAGCAGTACTTC. Amino acid sequence: CASSPSFSGSAEQYF.

The chain carries TRBV6-2 or TRBV6-3 and TRBJ1-5; D call uncertain. This CDR3 has 13 amino acids. Per the germline V gene, CDR1 is MNHEY and CDR2 is SVGEGT. The V and J ends lost 3 bases and 3 bases respectively, with 6 bases between them. The chain's CDR3 is CASSYVHNQPQHF. CDR3 bases: TGTGCCAGCAGTTATGTACACAATCAGCCCCAGCATTTT.

The chain joins TRBV7-9 to TRBJ1-2, with 8 bases fitting TRBD1. The CDR3 runs to 14 residues. Trimming took 4 bases from V and 5 from J; bases not matched to a gene: 6. Per germline, CDR1 SEHNR and CDR2 FQNEAQ (reference sequence). The CDR3 sequence: CASSSGGQVYGYTF. CDR3 bases: TGTGCCAGCAGCTCGGGGGGACAGGTTTATGGCTACACCTTC. Complete variable domain (other parts from reference TRBV7-9 and TRBJ1-2): DTGVSQNPRHKITKRGQNVTFRCDPISEHNRLYWYRQTLGQGPEFLTYFQNEAQLEKSRLLSDRFSAERPKGSFSTLEIQRTEQGDSAMYLCASSSGGQVYGYTFGSGTRLTVV.

There are a few counts of this clone. This chain uses TRBV4-2 with TRBJ1-2; 7 positions match TRBD1. CDR3 size: 15 residues. The J segment lost 0 bases and the V segment lost 4 bases, leaving 5 bases of the junction unmatched. Germline V gene sequence: CDR1 LGHNA, CDR2 YNFKEQ. The CDR3 coding sequence is TGTGCCAGCAGCCGAGGGACAGAAACTAACTATGGCTACACCTTC. Encoded protein: CASSRGTETNYGYTF.

V usage is TRBV5-1 and J usage is TRBJ2-3, with D unclear. Trimming removed 6 bases at V and 0 bases at J, with 20 bases between. The CDR3 has 17 residues. Germline V gives CDR1 SGHRS, CDR2 YFSETQ. In DNA, the CDR3 is TGCGCCAGCACATACCGGGTCGGTGGTACTAGCACAGATACGCAGTATTTT. Its protein product is CASTYRVGGTSTDTQYF.

This clone was observed a single time. The V call is TRBV7-2, the J call TRBJ2-5; 8 bases agree with TRBD1. The CDR3 runs to 14 residues. Germline CDR1 reads SGHTA; CDR2 reads FQGNSA. The J segment lost 4 bases and the V segment lost 5 bases, leaving 6 bases of the junction unmatched. The CDR3 DNA sequence: TGTGCCAGCAGCAAGGACAGGGAAATAGAGACCCAGTACTTC. Translating gives CASSKDREIETQYF. Together with reference TRBV7-2 and TRBJ2-5, the CDR3 gives the full variable domain: GAGVSQSPSNKVTEKGKDVELRCDPISGHTALYWYRQSLGQGLEFLIYFQGNSAPDKSGLPSDRFSAERTGGSVSTLTIQRTQQEDSAVYLCASSKDREIETQYFGPGTRLLVL.

The genes are TRBV4-3 and TRBJ1-1; D remains ambiguous. Germline V gene sequence: CDR1 LGHNA, CDR2 YSLEER. Trimming took 5 bases from V and 11 from J, leaving 12 bases between them. The CDR3 has 11 residues. The CDR3, as DNA: TGCGCCAGCAGCTCGGGGATCGGGGCTTTCTTT. It encodes CASSSGIGAFF.

The chain recombines TRBV5-4 with TRBJ2-5; 9 positions match TRBD1. The length of the CDR3 is 14 residues. V shed 5 bases and J 4 bases; nucleotides not matched to a gene: 6. Per germline, CDR1 SGHNT and CDR2 YYREEE (reference sequence). CDR3 in amino acids: CASSGTGLGETQYF. DNA of the CDR3: TGTGCCAGCAGTGGGACAGGGTTGGGAGAGACCCAGTACTTC.

The rearrangement links TRBV5-1 to TRBJ2-7; 11 nucleotides align to TRBD1. The germline gives CDR1 SGHRS, CDR2 YFSETQ. The V and J ends lost 4 bases and 4 bases, in that order; junction bases with no gene match: 4. This CDR3 region has 14 residues. CDR3 sequence (DNA): TGCGCCAGCAGCAAGGGACAGGGGGTTTACGAGCAGTACTTC. This encodes CASSKGQGVYEQYF.

The rearrangement joins TRBV6-5 to TRBJ2-6, with D tentatively TRBD2 (5 bases). The CDR3 loop spans 16 amino acids. Germline CDR1 reads MNHEY; CDR2 reads SVGAGI. The V gene lost 0 bases and the J gene lost 1 base, with 7 bases spanning the gap. CDR3 coding DNA: TGTGCCAGCAGTTACTCGAGGGCGTCTGGGGCCAACGTCCTGACTTTC. As protein: CASSYSRASGANVLTF.

V and J are TRBV3-1 (or the pseudogene TRBV3-2) and TRBJ2-5; 8 bases are shared with TRBD2. Losses at the gene ends were 3 bases for V and 1 base for J; bases not matched to a gene: 7. Germline V lookup: CDR1 LGHDT, CDR2 YNNKEL (reference sequence). The CDR3 has 16 amino acids. The CDR3 DNA follows: TGTGCCAGCAGCCAGAGGACTAGCCCTGGCCAAGAGACCCAGTACTTC. This gives the protein CASSQRTSPGQETQYF.

J is TRBJ2-3 and V is TRBV3-1 (or the pseudogene TRBV3-2); 10 bases are a match to TRBD1. The CDR3 is made up of 15 amino acids. Germline assignment: CDR1 LGHDT and CDR2 YNNKEL (reference sequence). V shed 4 bases, J shed 4 bases, and the junction held 5 bases outside the gene matches. CDR3 coding DNA: TGTGCCAGCAGCCTGGGACAGGGGAACGCAGATACGCAGTATTTT. As protein: CASSLGQGNADTQYF.

The rearrangement joins TRBV21-1 to TRBJ2-7; the table names TRBD1, a call not compared with the DNA. TRBV21-1 is annotated as a pseudogene. This CDR3 is built from 14 residues. As DNA, the CDR3 is TGTGCCAGCAGTAGGCTACAGGGGACCTACGAGCAGTACTTC. Residues: CASSRLQGTYEQYF.

The V and J genes are TRBV29-1 and TRBJ2-2, with 13 bases matching TRBD2. The CDR3 totals 15 residues. Germline CDR1 is SQVTM and CDR2 is ANQGSEA. J gave up 7 bases and V 3 bases, and 5 bases lay outside the gene matches. The CDR3 nucleotides are TGCAGCGTTGAGGGACTAGCGGGATCGGTCGGGGAGCTGTTTTTT. Translated, it gives CSVEGLAGSVGELFF.

The CDR3 DNA follows: TGTGCCAGCAGCTTAGCGGGAGCGACCTACAATGAGCAGTTCTTC. Encoded protein: CASSLAGATYNEQFF. The genes are TRBV27 and TRBJ2-1; 9 positions match TRBD2. Germline trimming cut 6 bases from V and 2 bases from J; bases unmatched to any gene: 5. Germline V gives CDR1 MNHEY, CDR2 SMNVEV (reference sequence). The CDR3 spans 15 residues.